These 9 T cell receptor beta chains were sequenced from one sample in a study of cytomegalovirus exposure and HLA in healthy donors. Researchers ran the PCR with 60 Vbeta and 13 Jbeta primers. Some clones are missing from TCRdb's copy, which holds only in-frame ones; the method was immunoSEQ multiplex PCR. There are 100,000 or so clones in the sample; roughly four fifths occur only once, and 3% to 4% lies in the top ten. Sequencing used PBMCs. The receptor source for this set is a man between 35 and 55 years old in good health and CMV-seronegative.

The chain joins TRBV7-2 to TRBJ2-1; TRBD1 matches 10 bases. V dropped 5 bases and J dropped 8; count of bases not matched to a gene: 9. CDR3 size: 15 residues. Germline-derived CDR1 and CDR2 are SGHTA and FQGNSA. The CDR3 region is CASSVDRGRSHEQFF. CDR3 bases: TGTGCCAGCAGCGTCGACAGGGGGCGCTCCCATGAGCAGTTCTTC.

The chain couples TRBV10-3 to TRBJ2-5, with TRBD2 matching over 7 bases. Germline CDR1 ENHRY, CDR2 SYGVKD. There are 13 residues in the CDR3. Trimming took 4 bases from V and 5 from J; bases not matched to a gene: 4. The CDR3: CAISGGGEETQYF. For the CDR3, the DNA is TGTGCCATCAGTGGCGGGGGAGAGGAGACCCAGTACTTC.

The rearrangement links TRBV6-5 to TRBJ1-1, with D unresolved. Germline assignment: CDR1 MNHEY and CDR2 SVGAGI. V was shortened by 0 bases and J by 6 bases, with 8 bases between the two germline ends. The CDR3 sequence is 13 residues long. Here the CDR3 reads CASSYSGSPEAFF. Written as DNA, the CDR3 is TGTGCCAGCAGTTACTCAGGGAGCCCTGAAGCTTTCTTT.

The CDR3 sequence is CASSPVTSGGPQETQYF. The CDR3 DNA reads TGTGCCAGCAGCCCCGTGACTAGCGGGGGCCCTCAAGAGACCCAGTACTTC. The chain carries TRBV5-6 and TRBJ2-5; the match to TRBD2 covers 12 bases. The J segment lost 2 bases and the V segment lost 4 bases, leaving 9 bases of the junction unmatched. This CDR3 contains 17 residues. The germline CDR1 and CDR2 sequences are SGHDT and YYEEEE.

V usage is TRBV2 and J usage is TRBJ1-2, with TRBD1 as a possible D gene (5 bases). This CDR3 contains 14 residues. The V end lost 6 bases, the J end lost 3 bases, and 14 bases lay between the germline ends. Germline values: CDR1 SNHLY, CDR2 FYNNEI. In nucleotides, the CDR3 is TGTGCCAGCAGGGACATCGTACGGGACTATGGCTACACCTTC. As protein: CASRDIVRDYGYTF.

The chain uses TRBV5-1 and TRBJ1-6, with D maybe TRBD1 (5 bases). CDR3 length: 14 amino acids. Trimming removed 0 bases from V and 8 bases from J, with 9 bases in between. Germline CDR1 is SGHRS and CDR2 is YFSETQ. The CDR3 loop reads CASSLGQIYSPLHF. The CDR3 region has the DNA TGCGCCAGCAGCTTGGGACAGATATATTCACCCCTCCACTTT.

This rearrangement joins TRBV27 to TRBJ1-1; TRBD1 might be the D (5 bases). Trimming shortened V by 6 bases and J by 3 bases, and 17 bases separated the two germline ends. CDR3 length: 15 residues. In germline, CDR1 is MNHEY, CDR2 SMNVEV (reference sequence). CDR3: CASRRDGSLHTEAFF. CDR3 DNA: TGTGCCAGCAGAAGGGACGGGAGCTTACACACTGAAGCTTTCTTT.

The chain uses TRBV13 and TRBJ2-2; D possibly corresponds to TRBD2 (7 bases). CDR3 length: 16 residues. Deletions cut 3 bases from V and 0 bases from J, with 11 bases between. Per germline, CDR1 PRHDT and CDR2 FYEKMQ (reference sequence). CDR3 region: CASSFLGGPNTGELFF. CDR3 DNA: TGTGCCAGCAGCTTCCTCGGGGGGCCGAACACCGGGGAGCTGTTTTTT.

Many counts were recorded for this clone. The CDR3 DNA sequence: TGTGCCAGCAGTACCGGGACAGGACCCTACGAGCAGTACTTC. It specifies CASSTGTGPYEQYF. The chain uses TRBV28 and TRBJ2-7, with TRBD1 matching 8 bases. The ends lost 5 bases at V and 2 bases at J; junction bases unmatched: 5. The CDR3 has 14 amino acids. Germline V gene data show CDR1 as MDHEN and CDR2 as SYDVKM.